This TCR beta chain was sequenced during a study of cytomegalovirus exposure and HLA in healthy donors (dated by TCRdb to 2016 to 2017). Context from the whole study: An earlier analysis of several hundred of the donors reported 250 to 300 Gb of sequence data and 100 million to 140 million unique TCR beta sequences from 190 million or so T cells. About 330 gigabases of sequencing data and 91 million or so unique TCR sequences made up an early release that covered several hundred HLA-typed donors. The genetic ancestry cluster associated with self-reported Caucasian donors included about four fifths of the roughly 400 genotyped donors. The study was designed to test whether signatures of past pathogen exposure could be identified by cataloging public T cell receptors. The study used immunosequencing to profile the T cell repertoires of about 670 subjects and linked those repertoires to cytomegalovirus serostatus. In addition to the first cohort of roughly 670 subjects, a separate validation cohort of under 150 different subjects was used. To predict cytomegalovirus infection status, the study brought together high-throughput TCR immunosequencing, statistical association of individual TCRs with disease status, and machine learning. To study patterns of TCR occurrence, a later analysis re-analyzed previously published TCR beta repertoires from hundreds of donors and added high-resolution HLA genotyping. In the later analysis, no new phenotypic data were used to find candidate immune exposures; instead, reliance was placed on TCR beta sequences and their occurrence across donors. An earlier analysis of roughly 580 of the donors used high-throughput TCR beta sequencing to judge whether each TCR beta V gene segment behaved as functional or pseudogenic. Donor age, sex, ethnicity and CMV serostatus were compiled alongside the repertoire data. Genome-wide SNP genotypes for about 65% of the roughly 700 donors were used in a later genetic analysis, which treated that subset as a discovery cohort. All discovery cohort repertoires had been generated on a single sequencing platform. Both class I and class II loci were covered by HLA typing, at four-digit resolution. The number of donors typed differed by locus, with 629-630 for A, B, C, DRB1 and DQB1, more than 500 for DQA1, approximately 580 for DPA1, and some 440 for DPB1. Four to six DR-DQ haplotypes were handled as single units for association and clustering because linkage in the cohort was strong. Among about 400 genotyped donors of the cohort, an average of roughly 230,000 unique TCR beta nucleotide sequences was sequenced per donor, of which about 19% were non-productive.

Results and caveats for the whole study, not just this receptor: Most TCR sequences were observed very rarely across donors, whereas some public TCRs were present in many individuals. The classifier was reported to diagnose cytomegalovirus status with high specificity and sensitivity in both the original and validation cohorts. In an earlier analysis of approximately 590 of the donors, most TCR beta V segments appeared in productive rearrangements about 90% or about 30% of the time, broadly matching IMGT annotations. In a later analysis, about 17,000 TCR beta sequences were associated with specific HLA alleles at a false discovery rate of 0.05. This cohort had only TCR beta chains sequenced, and the lack of alpha or paired-chain data limited which features could be detected. In a later analysis, HLA-associated TCR beta chains showed more clonal expansion and lower generation probabilities than non-associated chains that were equally common. A further reported finding was that TCR beta sequences accurately predicted the HLA-A and HLA-B alleles for most subjects in the first cohort. A later analysis found that most CMV-associated TCR beta chains appeared HLA-restricted, with HLA associations seemingly driven largely by CMV exposure. HLA typing was unavailable for some donors at each locus, so association tests used only the typed subset. Because counts were too low, about 17 rarely observed V segments, including chromosome 9 orphons, were excluded from the earlier analysis of a few hundred of the donors. Sequencing depth was assumed to be roughly uniform across donors in the presence/absence analyses, though that assumption may not hold. According to the authors, the approach could potentially be generalized to other disease states and immunological phenotypes. A later genetic analysis reported fewer N-insertions in productive TCRs among donors in an Asian-associated ancestry cluster than the roughly 700-donor mean. For the cohort, immune exposure information was limited to CMV serostatus. Linkage disequilibrium might explain the correlated functional status among segregating V segments, but an unknown experimental factor could not be excluded. A later genetic analysis associated a missense DCLRE1C variant with V-gene and J-gene trimming of TCR beta chains, and an independent cohort replicated the association. The 87-base-pair reads could not distinguish some IMGT-functional V segments, including TRBV6-2 and TRBV6-3, so those segments were excluded. In the study, approximately 160 TCR beta chains were listed as associated with cytomegalovirus. In a later analysis, several top co-occurrence clusters were reported to appear linked to parvovirus B19, influenza, CMV and Epstein-Barr virus. Strong co-occurrence of HLA alleles, especially DR and DQ, made assigning TCR associations to individual alleles difficult. A group of highly shared sequence variants was considered likely to be a technical artifact of the sequencing pipeline. In a later analysis, the rate of TCR association differed among HLA loci, with DRB1 alleles having the most associated TCRs and HLA-C alleles having the fewest. In vitro tests confirmed that a few of the cytomegalovirus-associated TCR beta chains recognize cytomegalovirus antigens.

Receptor amplification or capture employed the immunoSEQ multiplex PCR assay. For the multiplex PCR, a mixture combining 60 forward primers for TCR Vbeta segments and 13 reverse primers for TCR Jbeta segments was used. The CDR3 region of rearranged TCR beta genes was amplified from genomic DNA by a multiplex PCR assay. Amplified TCR beta libraries were sequenced as 87-base-pair reads on the Illumina HiSeq System. The study's own analysis went as follows. Across the 670 or so repertoires, a later analysis counted tens of millions of unique TCR beta chains, roughly 11 million of which were shared by at least two donors. Raw reads were error-corrected and collapsed into unique sequences by a nearest-neighbor algorithm in which closely related sequences were merged to remove PCR and sequencing errors. To assign V, D and J gene segments, CDR3 sequences were aligned to IMGT reference sequences. Each retained sequence needed at least a six-nucleotide match to both a V gene segment and a J gene segment. Rearrangements were classified as productive when the CDR3 lacked stop codons and remained in frame with V and J, and all other rearrangements were classified as non-productive. Following IMGT convention, CDR3 was defined as the stretch from the second conserved V-encoded cysteine to the conserved J-encoded phenylalanine. In an earlier analysis of more than 550 of the donors, sequences lacking an unambiguous match to a single V gene segment were excluded. In an earlier analysis of approximately 610 of the donors, V segments were called functional above 56.7% productive rearrangements and were called segregating when the between-donor standard deviation exceeded 5%. A statistical classification framework was developed to diagnose cytomegalovirus status using the catalog of TCR beta chain sequences. V and J gene assignment, in a later analysis, came from comparing TCR nucleotide sequences with IMGT/GENE-DB human TR gene sequences. In a later analysis, CDR3 sequences and most-parsimonious VDJ recombination scenarios were assigned using the TCRdist pipeline. In a later analysis, each TCR beta chain was defined by its CDR3 amino acid sequence together with its V-gene family, and reads lacking a unique V-gene family were excluded. A later analysis removed 592 highly shared, low-generation-probability nucleotide sequences to deal with suspected cross-contamination and a sequencing artifact. A later analysis calculated a clonal expansion index for each public chain from normalized within-repertoire ranks of inferred template counts. In a later analysis, generation probabilities were computed with a VDJ recombination model fitted to out-of-frame rearrangements, and the resulting probabilities were checked against IGoR. In a later analysis, TCR-TCR, TCR-HLA and TCR-CMV co-occurrence was scored with hypergeometric tests, and a repertoire-size bias correction was applied to TCR pairs. A later analysis estimated false discovery rates by permuting HLA or CMV assignments 20 times. In a later analysis, co-occurring TCRs were grouped using DBSCAN, and TCRdist sequence similarity was added for clustering within HLA-allele-positive subsets. Repertoires with fewer than 30,000 or more than 120,000 public chains were left out of co-occurrence clustering, as were five repertoires with anomalous nucleotide sharing. In its TCRdb copy, this immuneACCESS table keeps in-frame sequences only and misses some clones. Where compared with another copy, unresolved V genes explain less than half of these, and the others have no known cause. Clonal size and the V and J genes are those of that table, whereas D and trimming came from the DNA. The sample yields about 170,000 clones; around 74% were counted once. The top ten clones comprise about 1.9% of the sample.

The cohort was made up of 666 healthy bone marrow donors. At the time of sampling, every cohort member was nominally healthy, though immune exposures that went unrecorded were likely present. The donor tested CMV seronegative and was one of the 352 seronegative cohort members. Each donor provided a peripheral blood sample, and peripheral blood mononuclear cells were used for TCR beta sequencing. The Qiagen DNeasy Blood Extraction Kit was used to extract genomic DNA from the blood cell samples. For this clone: Its specific antigen is unknown. Per-nucleotide qualities are absent, and no much larger clonotype sits a single base away.

CDR3 length: 14 amino acids, cysteine to phenylalanine. The retained sequence is limited to the CDR3, 42 bases, with the frame set at the first base. Trimming leaves V shorter by 4 bases and J shorter by 5 bases, with the junction holding 7 bases beyond the gene matches. As encoded in the germline V gene, CDR1 is SGHRS while CDR2 is YFSETQ. This TCR came from a female donor in good health and CMV-seronegative. The sample was PBMCs. The rearranged segments are TRBV5-1 and TRBJ1-1, and 8 bases in between align with TRBD1. The CDR3 region has the sequence CASSLDRVWTEAFF. The DNA sequence is TGCGCCAGCAGCCTGGACAGGGTCTGGACTGAAGCTTTCTTT.